The 24 T cell receptor delta chains presented below share a single source sample, sequenced in a study of gamma-delta T cells after stem cell transplantation. TCRdb re-called the RT-PCR reads using CATT. The table lists about 2,200 delta-chain clones, 32% of them singletons. The specimen was gamma-delta T cells. These receptors were obtained from a human donor. It is not recorded whose cells these are; they may come from a transplant donor.

Only a few counts were recorded for this clone. The TCRdb record carries a much larger clone's protein, which differs from this DNA's translation at residue 4; a read error is the likely cause, and the protein listed here is the DNA translation. The chain links TRDV2 to TRDJ3; D might be TRDD3 (6 bases). From germline, CDR1 is GEAIGNYY and CDR2 EKD. This CDR3 is built from 18 residues. This chain's CDR3 is CACVTGWDSSWDTRQMFF. The CDR3 DNA follows: TGTGCCTGTGTCACCGGCTGGGATAGCTCCTGGGACACCCGACAGATGTTTTTC.

As to this clone: TCRdb's entry gives the protein of a much larger clone, which mismatches this DNA's translation at residue 6, likely from a read error; the protein reported here is translated from the DNA. The chain uses TRDV2 and TRDJ3; D perhaps matches TRDD3 (6 bases). V was pared by 0 bases and J by 0 bases, with 11 bases between. This CDR3 is built from 18 residues. The germline V gene has CDR1 GEAIGNYY and CDR2 EKD. The CDR3 loop reads CACDTAGDSSWDTRQMFF. Written as DNA, the CDR3 is TGTGCCTGTGACACCGCGGGGGACAGCTCCTGGGACACCCGACAGATGTTTTTC.

About this clone: TCRdb attributes to this sequence the protein of a much larger clone, which differs from the DNA translation at residue 17; a read error is likely, and the protein displayed is translated from the DNA. The V call is TRDV2, the J call TRDJ1, with 8 bases fitting TRDD3. CDR3 length: 19 residues. The germline V gene encodes CDR1 GEAIGNYY and CDR2 EKD. CDR3 sequence: CACDTLTGDTTLDADKPIF. The CDR3 DNA sequence: TGTGCCTGTGACACTCTTACTGGGGATACCACCCTCGATGCCGATAAACCCATCTTT.

The chain carries TRDV2 and TRDJ1; TRDD3 is a possible D gene (6 bases). Germline V gives CDR1 GEAIGNYY, CDR2 EKD. The CDR3 extends over 18 amino acids. V was shortened by 4 bases and J by 3 bases, with 26 bases between the two germline ends. The CDR3 region is CACDSLPTKLGEADKLIF. The CDR3, as DNA: TGTGCCTGTGATTCCCTCCCGACAAAACTGGGCGAGGCCGATAAACTCATCTTT.

V is TRDV2 and J is TRDJ1; no definite D call. Between the trimmed V and J ends, which lost 0 bases and 0 bases, there was a span of 10 bases. The CDR3 runs 15 residues. Germline V gene lookup returns CDR1 GEAIGNYY and CDR2 EKD. CDR3 DNA: TGTGCCTGTGACACCGTTACGAAGTACACCGATAAACTCATCTTT. This sequence encodes CACDTVTKYTDKLIF.

This clone appeared a few times. This chain connects TRDV1 to TRDJ1; 7 bases agree with TRDD3. The V and J ends lost 3 bases and 1 base, in that order; junction bases with no gene match: 32. Germline-derived CDR1 and CDR2 are TSWWSYY and QGS. This CDR3 has 24 amino acids. The CDR3 DNA reads as TGTGCTCTTGGGGACCCAGACGGGGGTCTTCCGAAGGGGCCCCTGGGGGTCCTCACCGATAAACTCATCTTT. Protein product: CALGDPDGGLPKGPLGVLTDKLIF.

This chain uses TRDV1 with TRDJ1, with a tentative D call TRDD3 (5 bases). V lost 0 bases and J 0 bases, leaving 17 bases between the germline ends. The CDR3 extends over 18 amino acids. Per the germline V gene, CDR1 is TSWWSYY and CDR2 is QGS. The CDR3 region has the DNA TGTGCTCTTGGGGAACTAAGGTCCGGGGAGCTTTACACCGATAAACTCATCTTT. Residues: CALGELRSGELYTDKLIF.

With respect to this clone: TCRdb's listed protein matches a much larger clone and diverges from this DNA's translation at residue 12, likely through a read error; the protein shown comes from the DNA. Here the CDR3 reads CACDTLTGDTTFDADKLIF. CDR3 bases: TGTGCCTGTGACACTCTTACTGGGGATACCACCTTCGATGCCGATAAACTCATCTTT. The chain joins TRDV2 to TRDJ1; the match to TRDD3 covers 8 bases. This CDR3 comprises 19 residues. V was pared by 1 base and J by 3 bases, with 18 bases of the junction left unmatched. Germline V gives CDR1 GEAIGNYY, CDR2 EKD.

CDR3 nucleotide sequence: TGTGCCTGTGACACCGTGGGGAGTACTGGGGGAAACCTGTACACCGATAAACTCATCTTT. It translates to CACDTVGSTGGNLYTDKLIF. This sequence joins TRDV2 and TRDJ1, with 9 bases identical to TRDD3. Germline CDR1 is GEAIGNYY and CDR2 is EKD. The length of the CDR3 is 20 residues. Trimming took 0 bases from V and 0 from J; bases not matched to a gene: 16.

By sample share, this clone is large. J is TRDJ1 and V is TRDV2; TRDD3 matches at 9 bases. The trim removed 0 bases at V and 0 bases at J, leaving 7 bases unmatched. Germline V lookup: CDR1 GEAIGNYY, CDR2 EKD. The CDR3 contains 17 residues. The CDR3 region is CACDTLRTGGNTDKLIF. In nucleotides, the CDR3 is TGTGCCTGTGACACCCTGCGGACTGGGGGAAACACCGATAAACTCATCTTT.

On this clone itself: This probably arose from a read error, given a far larger clone one base away. Other DNA sequences in this sample translate to the same CDR3. The J gene is TRDJ3, the V gene TRDV2; 13 positions match TRDD3. Trimming removed 7 bases from V and 0 bases from J; junction bases left unmatched: 23. CDR3 length: 24 amino acids. CDR1 is GEAIGNYY, CDR2 EKD, per germline. The CDR3 DNA sequence: TGTGCCTGCGACCAAGTAGCTTCTCCCACTGGGGGATACGAGGGCTCCTGGGACACCCGACAGATGTTTTTC. This sequence encodes CACDQVASPTGGYEGSWDTRQMFF.

About this clone: Translating this DNA gives a protein that differs at residue 9 from the TCRdb one, which belongs to a much larger clone; a read error is likely, and the protein shown is this translation. The chain is built from TRDV2 and TRDJ1, with D tentatively TRDD3 (6 bases). V shed 0 bases and J shed 1 base, with 11 bases lying between them. The length of the CDR3 is 15 residues. Germline CDR1 GEAIGNYY, CDR2 EKD. CDR3 nucleotides: TGTGCCTGTGACACCCTGGTGGGGGGCACCGATAAACTCATCTTT. This sequence encodes CACDTLVGGTDKLIF.

This clone is judged medium-sized. This likely traces to a read error, being one base from a far larger clone. V usage is TRDV2 and J usage is TRDJ1, with TRDD3 matching over 12 bases. The germline gives CDR1 GEAIGNYY, CDR2 EKD. Losses at the gene ends were 3 bases for V and 3 bases for J; bases not matched to a gene: 7. The CDR3 covers 16 residues. In nucleotides, the CDR3 is TGTGCCTGTGACTCACTGGGGGATACCAACGCCGATAAACTCATCTTT. This sequence encodes CACDSLGDTNADKLIF.

To note about this clone: With a far larger clone one base away, a read error is the likely cause. The chain has TRDV2 and TRDJ1; 7 nucleotides match TRDD3. The CDR3 contains 15 residues. Losses at the gene ends were 3 bases for V and 0 bases for J; bases not matched to a gene: 6. Germline V gene sequence: CDR1 GEAIGNYY, CDR2 EKD. In DNA, the CDR3 is TGTGCCTGTGACGCCGTGGGGGAGTACACCGATAAACTCATCTTT. It encodes CACDAVGEYTDKLIF.

Points on this clone: The germline gene is not matched at one end of the junction; a read error may be the cause. This chain joins TRDV2 and TRDJ1; 12 positions match TRDD3. CDR1 and CDR2 (germline): GEAIGNYY, EKD. This CDR3 region has 21 residues. CDR3 nucleotide sequence: TGTGCCGGTGACACCGTGCCTGGGGGATACGTGGGAGGACTCTACACCGATAAACTCATCTTT. Residues: CAGDTVPGGYVGGLYTDKLIF.

This clone is judged medium-sized (0.01 to 0.1%). A read error is the likely source, as a far larger clone sits one nucleotide away. The chain uses TRDV2 and TRDJ1, with TRDD3 identical over 7 bases. Germline lookup yields CDR1 GEAIGNYY and CDR2 EKD. The CDR3 runs 15 residues. The DNA of the CDR3 is TGTGCCCGTGACACCGTTGGTCTTGGGGGAGATAAACTCATCTTT. This gives the protein CARDTVGLGGDKLIF.

This clone is deemed medium-sized. This sample includes further DNA sequences coding for the same CDR3. The gene calls are TRDV2 and TRDJ1; TRDD3 matches at 10 bases. There are 14 residues in the CDR3. V was pared by 0 bases and J by 8 bases, with 5 bases of the junction left unmatched. Germline assignment: CDR1 GEAIGNYY and CDR2 EKD. The CDR3 loop is CACDTLLGDKKLIF. The CDR3 DNA reads TGTGCCTGTGACACCCTTCTGGGGGATAAGAAACTCATCTTT.

This clone was detected a few times. A far larger clone is only one base removed, so a read error is likely. This sample also contains other DNA sequences that code for the same CDR3. CDR3 bases: TGTGCCTGCGACACCGGCTGGGATAGCTCCTGGGACACCCGACAGATGTTTTTC. Its translation is CACDTGWDSSWDTRQMFF. The chain is built from TRDV2 and TRDJ3; tentative D call: TRDD3 (6 bases). Germline values: CDR1 GEAIGNYY, CDR2 EKD. CDR3 length: 18 residues.

This clone has more than one count but fewer than ten. A far larger clone lies a single base away; this is likely a read error. Other DNA sequences in this specimen translate into the identical CDR3. The rearrangement uses TRDV2 and TRDJ3, with 9 positions matching TRDD3. V shed 2 bases and J 1 base; nucleotides not matched to a gene: 8. The CDR3 consists of 19 residues. Germline V gene data show CDR1 as GEAIGNYY and CDR2 as EKD. CDR3 in amino acids: CACDNWGTPGSWDTRQMFF. The CDR3 DNA follows: TGTGCCTGTGACAACTGGGGGACGCCTGGGTCCTGGGACACCCGACAGATGTTTTTC.

V and J are TRAV29/DV5 and TRDJ1, with D tentatively TRDD3 (8 bases). This CDR3 is 21 amino acids long. The ends were cut back, 3 bases at V and 0 bases at J, with 33 bases in the middle. CDR1 is NSMFDY and CDR2 is ISSIKDK in the germline V gene. CDR3 DNA sequence: TGTGCAGCAACCCTTGCCTTCCTGCGATACTGGGGGTTAACTTACACCGATAAACTCATCTTT. It translates to CAATLAFLRYWGLTYTDKLIF.

By share of the sample, this clone is large. The V and J genes are TRDV1 and TRDJ1, with 10 bases fitting TRDD3. There are 15 residues in the CDR3. Per germline, CDR1 TSWWSYY and CDR2 QGS. Trimming took 4 bases from V and 3 from J; bases not matched to a gene: 5. CDR3 sequence reads: CALGGLGDYADKLIF. The CDR3, as DNA: TGTGCTCTTGGGGGACTGGGGGATTATGCCGATAAACTCATCTTT.

Judged by abundance, this clone is hyperexpanded. The same CDR3 is also encoded by other DNA sequences in this sample. This chain connects TRDV2 to TRDJ3; the match to TRDD3 covers 9 bases. Germline V gene lookup returns CDR1 GEAIGNYY and CDR2 EKD. V was clipped by 2 bases and J by 1 base; unmatched bases: 8. This CDR3 is 19 amino acids long. The CDR3: CACDNWGTPGSWDTRQMFF. The CDR3 nucleotides are TGTGCCTGTGACAACTGGGGGACACCTGGGTCCTGGGACACCCGACAGATGTTTTTC.

The V gene is TRAV29/DV5, the J gene TRDJ1, with 11 positions matching TRDD3. Looked up from germline, CDR1 is NSMFDY and CDR2 is ISSIKDK. The CDR3 contains 22 residues. With V trimmed by 0 bases and J by 0 bases, 22 bases remained unmatched. This CDR3 reads CAASAGFGLYWGIGYYTDKLIF. The CDR3 nucleotides read TGTGCAGCAAGCGCGGGCTTTGGCCTGTACTGGGGGATAGGGTATTACACCGATAAACTCATCTTT.

In regard to this clone: A single base is all that separates this from a far larger clone, so a read error is likely. Other DNA sequences of this sample code for an identical CDR3. The chain couples TRDV2 to TRDJ1; 12 bases align to TRDD3. V dropped 3 bases and J dropped 1; count of bases not matched to a gene: 5. The germline V gene encodes CDR1 GEAIGNYY and CDR2 EKD. The CDR3 is 16 residues long. The CDR3 region is CACDSLGDTSTDKLIF. The CDR3 DNA follows: TGTGCCTGTGACTCACTGGGGGATACCAGCACCGATAAACTCATCTTT.